This T cell receptor (beta chain) was sequenced during a study of cytomegalovirus exposure and HLA in healthy donors. Study conclusions and caveats: In a later analysis, productive TCRs from donors in an Asian-associated ancestry cluster reportedly carried fewer N-insertions than the cohort mean. The authors reported that TCR beta sequences could predict HLA-A and HLA-B alleles. These predictions were accurate for most subjects in the first cohort.

About this clone itself: Its antigen is not identified.

At sampling all donors were nominally healthy, likely with unrecorded immune exposures. Primers: 60 Vbeta forward and 13 Jbeta reverse. Clones were read by immunoSEQ multiplex PCR, and TCRdb kept only the in-frame ones, dropping some. Here the sample spans roughly 120,000 clones, approximately 77% being singletons. With 4 bases removed from V and 4 bases from J, the gap between germline ends came to 14 bases. CDR3 length: 14 residues. Germline V CDR1 and CDR2: SGHDT, YYEEEE. Sequencing was performed on PBMCs. V usage is TRBV5-6 and J usage is TRBJ1-1; the D is unclear. The receptor was derived from a man aged 50-60 years in good health and CMV-seropositive. This chain's CDR3 is CASSQVGGTTEAFF. The DNA for the CDR3 is TGTGCCAGCAGCCAGGTAGGAGGAACCACTGAAGCTTTCTTT.